What follows describes a single T cell receptor (beta chain). Its target antigen remains unknown. No much larger clone exists at a distance of one base, and base qualities are not known. Library preparation used the immunoSEQ multiplex PCR assay. Sourced from immuneACCESS, this table was stored by TCRdb with only in-frame sequences that have V and J called. A share of the clones is absent; for the studies checked, an unresolved V gene accounts for under half, and the remainder has no known explanation. This sample comprises more than 90,000 clones, roughly 89% of them detected only once. In total, the top ten clones hold more than 7% of the sample. The CDR3 goes from the cysteine to the phenylalanine over 13 residues. Only the CDR3 DNA stays, 39 bases, in frame from base 1. The trim is 2 bases for V and 5 bases for J, with a gap of 9 bases between the germline ends. Via the germline V gene, CDR1 is MNHNS and CDR2 SASEGT.

The sample is drawn from a study of control samples from healthy donors and cancer patients (dated by TCRdb to about 2020). The chain is assembled from TRBV6-1 and TRBJ2-5; possibly the D gene is TRBD2, per 6 matching bases. The specimen was blood. This TCR derives from a man younger than 45 in good health. The CDR3 corresponds to CASSELGRETQYF. The DNA is TGTGCCAGCAGTGAACTGGGGAGGGAGACCCAGTACTTC.